The rows below give T cell receptor beta chains drawn from one sample of a study of shared clonotypes between healthy human individuals. Assay used: immunoSEQ multiplex PCR; TCRdb lists only in-frame clones, some missing. In the table there are approximately 500,000 clones, roughly 95% of which are singletons. The material sequenced was naive CD4+ T cells sorted from blood. Every receptor here comes from a woman under 40 in good health. Each CDR3 is given with its conserved first and last residue. The D gene is left open where the match is weak. Size is stated for part of the rows, as once, few or many counts, or as a class when the clone is expanded.

>-|TRBJ2-1|TRBD2|TRBV9
CASSVAGTSDYNEQFF
TGTGCCAGCAGCGTAGCCGGGACTAGCGACTACAATGAGCAGTTCTTC
>-|TRBJ2-7|TRBD1|TRBV30
CAWSRTGTSYEQYF
TGTGCCTGGAGCCGGACAGGGACCTCCTACGAGCAGTACTTC
>-|TRBJ1-1|-|TRBV2
CASSLDRWTEAFF
TGTGCCAGCAGTTTAGACAGGTGGACTGAAGCTTTCTTT
>-|TRBJ2-2|-|TRBV19
CASSIRSGSLNTGELFF
TGTGCCAGTAGTATTCGGTCGGGGAGTTTGAACACCGGGGAGCTGTTTTTT
>-|TRBJ2-5|-|TRBV19
CASSTPGLEETQYF
TGTGCCAGTAGTACCCCGGGGCTGGAGGAGACCCAGTACTTC
>-|TRBJ2-7|TRBD1|TRBV5-1
CASSFTGQAPYEQYF
TGCGCCAGCAGCTTCACGGGACAGGCGCCCTACGAGCAGTACTTC
>-|TRBJ1-1|-|TRBV4-2
CASSTTGRDTEAFF
TGTGCCAGCAGCACGACCGGGAGGGACACTGAAGCTTTCTTT
>-|TRBJ2-7|-|TRBV21-1
CASSKPGQGAGGEQYF
TGTGCCAGCAGCAAACCCGGACAGGGGGCCGGGGGGGAGCAGTACTTC
>-|TRBJ2-5|TRBD2|TRBV7-9
CASSPIGLAGSGWETQYF
TGTGCCAGCAGCCCCATTGGACTAGCGGGATCGGGCTGGGAGACCCAGTACTTC
>-|TRBJ2-3|TRBD2|TRBV29-1
CSVKGLAGGHTQYF
TGCAGCGTAAAAGGACTAGCGGGAGGGCATACGCAGTATTTT
>-|TRBJ2-7|TRBD1|TRBV29-1
CSVETTGGEQYF
TGCAGCGTTGAAACTACAGGGGGCGAGCAGTACTTC
>once|TRBJ2-2|TRBD2|TRBV2
CASSGGLAGATGELFF
TGTGCCAGCAGTGGGGGACTAGCGGGAGCTACCGGGGAGCTGTTTTTT
>-|TRBJ1-1|TRBD1|TRBV11-2
CASTKQGNVNTEAFF
TGTGCCAGCACCAAACAGGGGAATGTAAACACTGAAGCTTTCTTT
>-|TRBJ1-1|-|TRBV11-2
CASSLVRRNTEAFF
TGTGCCAGCAGCTTAGTGAGGCGGAACACTGAAGCTTTCTTT
>-|TRBJ2-3|-|TRBV7-2
CASTPGGTDTQYF
TGTGCCAGCACCCCTGGGGGAACAGATACGCAGTATTTT
>-|TRBJ1-4|-|TRBV15
CATSRVLGQHEKLFF
TGTGCCACCAGCAGAGTATTAGGGCAGCATGAAAAACTGTTTTTT